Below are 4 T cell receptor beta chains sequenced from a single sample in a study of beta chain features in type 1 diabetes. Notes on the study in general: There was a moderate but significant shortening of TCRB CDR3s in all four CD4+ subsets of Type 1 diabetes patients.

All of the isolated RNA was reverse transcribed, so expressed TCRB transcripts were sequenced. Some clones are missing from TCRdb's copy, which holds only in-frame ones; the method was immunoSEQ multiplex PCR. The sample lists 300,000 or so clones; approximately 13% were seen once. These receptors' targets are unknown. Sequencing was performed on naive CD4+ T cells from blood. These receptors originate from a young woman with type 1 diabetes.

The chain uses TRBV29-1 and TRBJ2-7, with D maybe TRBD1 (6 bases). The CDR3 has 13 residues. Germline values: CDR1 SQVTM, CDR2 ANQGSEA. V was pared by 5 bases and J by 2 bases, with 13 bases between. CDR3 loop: CSVLGTIPYEQYF. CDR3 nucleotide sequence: TGCAGCGTTTTAGGGACAATCCCCTACGAGCAGTACTTC.

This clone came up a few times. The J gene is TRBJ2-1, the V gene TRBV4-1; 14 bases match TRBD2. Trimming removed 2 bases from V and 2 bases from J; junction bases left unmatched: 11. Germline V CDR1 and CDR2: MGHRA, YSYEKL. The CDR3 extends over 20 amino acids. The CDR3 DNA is TGCGCCAGCAGCCAACCTCCGGGACTAGCGGGAGCGCATACCTACAATGAGCAGTTCTTC. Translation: CASSQPPGLAGAHTYNEQFF.

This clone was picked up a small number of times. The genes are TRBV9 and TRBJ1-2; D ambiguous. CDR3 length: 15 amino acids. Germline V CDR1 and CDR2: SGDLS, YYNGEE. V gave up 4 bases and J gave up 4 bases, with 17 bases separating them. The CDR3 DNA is TGTGCCAGCAGCCCTCAACCCGAGGTTTCCTATGGCTACACCTTC. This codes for CASSPQPEVSYGYTF.

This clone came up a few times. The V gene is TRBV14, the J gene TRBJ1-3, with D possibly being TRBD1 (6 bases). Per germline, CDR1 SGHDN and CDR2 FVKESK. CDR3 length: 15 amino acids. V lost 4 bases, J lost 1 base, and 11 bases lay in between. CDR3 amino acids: CASSPKGGSGNTIYF. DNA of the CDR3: TGTGCCAGCAGCCCTAAAGGGGGTTCTGGAAACACCATATATTTT.